These 19 T cell receptor beta chains were sequenced from one sample in a study of T cell changes during pregnancy in multiple sclerosis. The protocol was immunoSEQ multiplex PCR, while the TCRdb copy is restricted to in-frame clones and leaves out a portion. Of about 70,000 clones in the sample, around 94% were seen once. The source was peripheral blood, collected in the third trimester of pregnancy. The receptors here all came from a female donor with multiple sclerosis, enrolled in a pregnancy study.

The V and J genes are TRBV30 and TRBJ2-3, with 7 positions matching TRBD2. The germline CDR1 and CDR2 sequences are GTSNPN and SVGIG (reference sequence). This CDR3 has 13 amino acids. V gave up 4 bases and J gave up 3 bases; unmatched junction bases: 4. CDR3 region: CAWIERGTDTQYF. CDR3 DNA: TGTGCCTGGATTGAGCGGGGTACAGATACGCAGTATTTT.

Of note for this clone: A read error may produce the germline difference seen at one junction end. The rearrangement uses TRBV7-2 and TRBJ2-7, with unresolved D. Germline values: CDR1 SGHTA, CDR2 FQGNSA. This CDR3 is 12 amino acids long. The CDR3, as DNA: TGTGCCAGCAGCTTTTCCCCGTTCGAGCGGTACTTC. The encoded protein is CASSFSPFERYF.

V gene TRBV21-1 combines with J gene TRBJ2-7; whether TRBD1, the table's D call, matches the DNA was not checked. TRBV21-1 is described as a pseudogene. CDR3 size: 16 residues. The CDR3 sequence: CASSTLLDRGPDEQYF. The DNA of the CDR3 is TGTGCCAGCAGCACCCTGCTAGACAGGGGGCCCGACGAGCAGTACTTC.

The chain employs TRBV27 and TRBJ2-7; D is unclear. Germline loops: CDR1 MNHEY, CDR2 SMNVEV (reference sequence). V gave up 2 bases and J gave up 0 bases, with 5 bases separating them. The CDR3 covers 13 residues. CDR3 loop: CASSLPGSYEQYF. The DNA of the CDR3 is TGTGCCAGCAGTTTACCGGGCTCCTACGAGCAGTACTTC.

The CDR3 protein is CASSGGSTSTDTQYF. CDR3 sequence (DNA): TGTGCCAGTAGCGGCGGGTCAACTAGCACAGATACGCAGTATTTT. The rearrangement joins TRBV19 to TRBJ2-3, with a tentative D call TRBD2 (5 bases). From germline, CDR1 is LNHDA and CDR2 SQIVND (reference sequence). V gave up 6 bases and J gave up 0 bases, with 13 bases separating them. This CDR3 region has 15 residues. The whole variable domain, filled in from reference TRBV19 and TRBJ2-3, reads DGGITQSPKYLFRKEGQNVTLSCEQNLNHDAMYWYRQDPGQGLRLIYYSQIVNDFQKGDIAEGYSVSREKKESFPLTVTSAQKNPTAFYLCASSGGSTSTDTQYFGPGTRLTVL.

The CDR3 region is CASADQAYNEQFF. The CDR3 region has the DNA TGCGCCAGCGCAGATCAGGCCTACAATGAGCAGTTCTTC. J is TRBJ2-1 and V is TRBV4-1, with D unclear. With 8 bases removed from V and 2 bases from J, the gap between germline ends came to 10 bases. The CDR3 runs 13 residues. Germline V gene data show CDR1 as MGHRA and CDR2 as YSYEKL.

V gene TRBV7-8 combines with J gene TRBJ1-5; the D gene is possibly TRBD1 (5 bases). This CDR3 spans 14 amino acids. Trimming took off 5 bases at V and 3 bases at J, with 11 bases between the two ends. CDR1 is SGHVS, CDR2 FQNEAQ, per germline. CDR3 bases: TGTGCCAGCAGCGCCGACAGCTACAATCAGCCCCAGCATTTT. It specifies CASSADSYNQPQHF.

The V call is TRBV19, the J call TRBJ2-1; 7 bases line up with TRBD2. The CDR3 spans 15 residues. J gave up 1 base and V 7 bases, and 7 bases lay outside the gene matches. CDR1 and CDR2 (germline): LNHDA, SQIVND (reference sequence). The CDR3 loop is CASMGLGGSYNEQFF. CDR3 bases: TGTGCCAGTATGGGCTTGGGGGGGTCCTACAATGAGCAGTTCTTC. Complete variable domain (other parts from reference TRBV19 and TRBJ2-1): DGGITQSPKYLFRKEGQNVTLSCEQNLNHDAMYWYRQDPGQGLRLIYYSQIVNDFQKGDIAEGYSVSREKKESFPLTVTSAQKNPTAFYLCASMGLGGSYNEQFFGPGTRLTVL.

The chain employs TRBV7-2 and TRBJ2-7, with D possibly being TRBD2 (5 bases). The germline V and J ends were trimmed by 5 bases and 3 bases, with 11 bases remaining between them. The CDR3 contains 13 residues. CDR1 is SGHTA and CDR2 is FQGNSA in the germline V gene. DNA for the CDR3: TGTGCCAGCAGCCGGGGTATCATCTACGAGCAGTACTTC. This sequence encodes CASSRGIIYEQYF.

This clone was recorded once. The CDR3 bases are TGTGCCAGCAGCGTAAGGGACAGGGAATCAGATACGCAGTATTTT. Residues: CASSVRDRESDTQYF. This chain uses TRBV9 with TRBJ2-3; TRBD1 agrees at 9 bases. V shed 1 base and J 4 bases; nucleotides not matched to a gene: 4. Germline V CDR1 and CDR2: SGDLS, YYNGEE. This CDR3 comprises 15 residues.

The rearrangement links TRBV5-4 to TRBJ1-1, with unresolved D. The CDR3 sequence is 13 residues long. CDR1 is SGHNT, CDR2 YYREEE, per germline (reference sequence). Trimming cost V 0 bases and J 2 bases, with 5 bases left between them. Here the CDR3 DNA reads TGTGCCAGCAGCTTGGGAGCAAACACTGAAGCTTTCTTT. This codes for CASSLGANTEAFF.

The chain couples TRBV5-6 to TRBJ1-1, with D unclear. Germline CDR1 reads SGHDT; CDR2 reads YYEEEE. Trimming removed 2 bases from V and 0 bases from J, with 5 bases in between. The length of the CDR3 is 13 residues. The CDR3 sequence is CASSLIMNTEAFF. The CDR3 coding sequence is TGTGCCAGCAGCTTAATCATGAACACTGAAGCTTTCTTT.

V and J are TRBV2 and TRBJ1-2; D remains unclear. Germline V lookup: CDR1 SNHLY, CDR2 FYNNEI. Trimming shortened V by 7 bases and J by 7 bases, and 16 bases separated the two germline ends. The CDR3 is 13 amino acids. In nucleotides, the CDR3 is TGTGCCAGCAACCCAAGCCCCTCCGGTGGCTACACCTTC. Encoded protein: CASNPSPSGGYTF.

The chain is built from TRBV5-1 and TRBJ2-3; D is perhaps TRBD1 (6 bases). This CDR3 is built from 16 residues. The V and J ends lost 4 bases and 5 bases respectively, with 20 bases between them. Germline CDR1 is SGHRS and CDR2 is YFSETQ. Written as DNA, the CDR3 is TGCGCCAGCAGCCCAAACCCAGGGGTAGTGATAGATACGCAGTATTTT. Protein: CASSPNPGVVIDTQYF.

The V gene is TRBV25-1, the J gene TRBJ2-2; D possibly corresponds to TRBD1 (5 bases). The germline V and J ends were trimmed by 0 bases and 7 bases, with 15 bases remaining between them. The CDR3 contains 16 residues. Per germline, CDR1 MGHDK and CDR2 SYGVNS. The DNA of the CDR3 is TGTGCCAGCAGTGAATATTTCCAGGGCCAGGACGGGGAGCTGTTTTTT. It specifies CASSEYFQGQDGELFF. Together with reference TRBV25-1 and TRBJ2-2, the CDR3 gives the full variable domain: EADIYQTPRYLVIGTGKKITLECSQTMGHDKMYWYQQDPGMELHLIHYSYGVNSTEKGDLSSESTVSRIRTEHFPLTLESARPSHTSQYLCASSEYFQGQDGELFFGEGSRLTVL.

This clone was counted once. The chain joins TRBV18 to TRBJ2-7; 9 bases align to TRBD1. Per germline, CDR1 KGHSH and CDR2 LQKENI. The V and J ends lost 5 bases and 4 bases, in that order; junction bases with no gene match: 9. This CDR3 has 15 residues. The DNA for the CDR3 is TGTGCCAGCTCAGCCCCTGGGACAGGGTTTTACGAGCAGTACTTC. Its protein product is CASSAPGTGFYEQYF.

The gene calls are TRBV7-9 and TRBJ2-2; the match to TRBD1 covers 8 bases. The ends lost 5 bases at V and 6 bases at J; junction bases unmatched: 5. The CDR3 loop spans 14 amino acids. Germline V gives CDR1 SEHNR, CDR2 FQNEAQ (reference sequence). CDR3 nucleotide sequence: TGTGCCAGCAGCGGACAGGGCGAGTCCGGGGAGCTGTTTTTT. It translates to CASSGQGESGELFF.

The CDR3 sequence is CASSVAVRQSSGNTIYF. In DNA, the CDR3 is TGTGCCAGCAGCGTAGCTGTAAGACAGAGCTCTGGAAACACCATATATTTT. The V call is TRBV9, the J call TRBJ1-3; maybe TRBD1 (5 bases). Trimming cost V 0 bases and J 0 bases, with 13 bases left between them. The CDR3 consists of 17 residues. Per germline, CDR1 SGDLS and CDR2 YYNGEE.

This chain joins TRBV6-5 and TRBJ1-1; no clear D gene. The germline gives CDR1 MNHEY, CDR2 SVGAGI. V lost 5 bases and J lost 1, with 8 bases in between. The CDR3 has 13 amino acids. CDR3: CASSKGGNTEAFF. The CDR3, as DNA: TGTGCCAGCAGTAAGGGAGGGAACACTGAAGCTTTCTTT.